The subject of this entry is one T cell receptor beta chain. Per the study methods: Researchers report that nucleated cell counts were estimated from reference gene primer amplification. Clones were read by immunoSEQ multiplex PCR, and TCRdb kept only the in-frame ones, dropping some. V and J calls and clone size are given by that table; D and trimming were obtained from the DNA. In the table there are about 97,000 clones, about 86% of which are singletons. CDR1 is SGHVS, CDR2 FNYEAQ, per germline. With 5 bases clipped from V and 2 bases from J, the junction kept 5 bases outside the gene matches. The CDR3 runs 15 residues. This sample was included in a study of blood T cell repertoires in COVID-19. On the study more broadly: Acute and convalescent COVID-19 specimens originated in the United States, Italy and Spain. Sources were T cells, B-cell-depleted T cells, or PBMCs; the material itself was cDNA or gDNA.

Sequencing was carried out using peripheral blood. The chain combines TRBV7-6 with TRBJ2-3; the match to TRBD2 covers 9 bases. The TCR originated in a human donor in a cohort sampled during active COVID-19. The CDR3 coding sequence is TGTGCCAGCAGCCACACTAGCGGGCTCACAGATACGCAGTATTTT. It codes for CASSHTSGLTDTQYF.